These T cell receptor beta chains were read from a single sample in a study of OX40 agonist ivuxolimab in advanced cancers. The table came from immunoSEQ multiplex PCR; TCRdb's copy has only in-frame clones and leaves some out. The repertoire consists of about 80,000 clones, with roughly 90% occurring once and the leading ten covering approximately 8%. Specimen: CD4+ or CD8+ T cells sorted from blood, collected in a trial of the OX40 agonist ivuxolimab. These receptors were taken from an adult with an advanced solid tumor such as melanoma, head and neck, liver or kidney cancer. Both conserved end residues are part of each CDR3. A D gene is named only where the DNA matches it firmly. Clone size, where shown, is once, few, many, or a class for clones that have expanded.

J,size,V,D,CDR3,DNA
TRBJ1-1,-,TRBV25-1,-,CASSAGNTEAFF,TGTGCCAGCAGTGCCGGGAACACTGAAGCTTTCTTT
TRBJ2-3,-,TRBV11-3,-,CASSGGSPSTDTQYF,TGTGCCAGCAGCGGGGGATCACCTAGCACAGATACGCAGTATTTT
TRBJ1-3,-,TRBV9,-,CASSAPSGNTIYF,TGTGCCAGCAGCGCCCCGAGTGGAAACACCATATATTTT
TRBJ2-1,-,TRBV5-6,-,CASSLVAPGEQFF,TGTGCCAGCAGCTTGGTGGCCCCGGGTGAGCAGTTCTTC
TRBJ2-1,-,TRBV5-1,TRBD2,CATSRGGYNEQFF,TGCGCCACCTCGCGGGGGGGGTACAATGAGCAGTTCTTC
TRBJ2-3,-,TRBV27,TRBD2,CASSSGTSGGGDTQYF,TGTGCCAGCAGTTCAGGGACTAGCGGGGGTGGAGATACGCAGTATTTT
TRBJ1-1,-,TRBV11-2,-,CASSLRAAEAFF,TGTGCCAGCAGCTTAAGGGCGGCTGAAGCTTTCTTT
TRBJ2-5,-,TRBV6-1,-,CASRAVSTQYF,TGTGCCAGCCGCGCAGTTTCGACCCAGTACTTC
TRBJ1-5,-,TRBV7-9,TRBD1,CASSLGGQGSNQPQHF,TGTGCCAGCAGCTTAGGGGGACAGGGGAGCAATCAGCCCCAGCATTTT
TRBJ1-4,-,TRBV5-5,-,CASSFGSEIEKLFF,TGTGCCAGCAGCTTCGGGTCTGAAATTGAAAAACTGTTTTTT
TRBJ2-7,once,TRBV7-8,TRBD2,CASSLGASGGYYEQYF,TGTGCCAGCAGCTTAGGGGCTAGCGGGGGGTACTACGAGCAGTACTTC
TRBJ2-1,once,TRBV9,-,CASSVGNPANEQFF,TGTGCCAGCAGCGTAGGGAATCCGGCCAATGAGCAGTTCTTC
TRBJ1-1,-,TRBV7-9,-,CASSTPSAGAGTEAFF,TGTGCCAGCAGCACTCCTTCGGCAGGTGCGGGGACTGAAGCTTTCTTT
TRBJ2-3,-,TRBV6-5,-,CASRPGRKAIDTQYF,TGTGCCAGCAGACCAGGACGCAAGGCCATAGATACGCAGTATTTT
TRBJ2-5,-,TRBV7-9,-,CASSLLAGVGETQYF,TGTGCCAGCAGCTTACTTGCCGGGGTGGGGGAGACCCAGTACTTC
TRBJ1-5,-,TRBV5-6,-,CASSLRPGNQPQHF,TGTGCCAGCAGCTTGAGGCCCGGTAATCAGCCCCAGCATTTT
TRBJ1-5,-,TRBV11-2,-,CASSLDPAGEPQHF,TGTGCCAGCAGCTTAGATCCGGCGGGCGAGCCCCAGCATTTT
TRBJ1-1,-,TRBV18,TRBD1,CASSPQQGSYTEAFF,TGTGCCAGCTCACCCCAACAGGGGTCGTACACTGAAGCTTTCTTT